What follows are 15 T cell receptor beta chains derived from one specimen sequenced in a study of blood T cell repertoires in COVID-19. TCRdb's copy holds only in-frame clones and misses some; the assay was immunoSEQ multiplex PCR. The table has about 110,000 clones, over 55% seen once. The sample was peripheral blood. These receptors were taken from a human donor with acute or convalescent COVID-19. The donor label of this sample is uncertain.

This clone appeared a single time. The rearrangement joins TRBV7-3 to TRBJ2-1, with D unclear. The germline gives CDR1 SGHTA, CDR2 FQGTGA. The CDR3 runs 13 residues. Trimming stripped 2 bases from V and 5 bases from J, with 7 bases between. The CDR3 loop reads CASSLLQNNEQFF. CDR3 coding DNA: TGTGCCAGCAGCTTACTTCAGAACAATGAGCAGTTCTTC.

V usage is TRBV5-8 and J usage is TRBJ1-5; 7 bases are shared with TRBD1. Germline V gene lookup returns CDR1 SGHTS and CDR2 YDEGEE. The CDR3 spans 16 residues. The trim removed 4 bases at V and 2 bases at J, leaving 9 bases unmatched. CDR3 DNA sequence: TGTGCCAGCAGCGCAGGACAGGTGCTGGGCAATCAGCCCCAGCATTTT. This encodes CASSAGQVLGNQPQHF. Filled out from reference TRBV5-8 and TRBJ1-5, the complete variable domain reads EAGVTQSPTHLIKTRGQQATLRCSPISGHTSVYWYQQALGLGLQFLLWYDEGEERNRGNFPPRFSGRQFPNYSSELNVNALELEDSALYLCASSAGQVLGNQPQHFGDGTRLSIL.

In this sample, this clone turned up a few times. This rearrangement joins TRBV2 to TRBJ2-3, with a weak D call TRBD2 (6 bases). The CDR3 spans 16 residues. The V end lost 7 bases, the J end lost 1 base, and 18 bases lay between the germline ends. CDR1 and CDR2 from the germline V gene are SNHLY and FYNNEI. CDR3 sequence: CASKPPTSFGTDTQYF. In DNA form, the CDR3 reads TGTGCCAGCAAACCTCCCACTAGCTTCGGCACAGATACGCAGTATTTT.

J is TRBJ2-7 and V is TRBV2; possible D gene TRBD2, 5 bases. The V gene lost 2 bases and the J gene lost 4 bases, with 9 bases spanning the gap. The CDR3 extends over 13 amino acids. Germline values: CDR1 SNHLY, CDR2 FYNNEI. DNA for the CDR3: TGTGCCAGCAGTGAACTGACTAATTACGAGCAGTACGTC. Its translation is CASSELTNYEQYV.

The chain has TRBV5-1 and TRBJ2-7, with 9 bases aligning to TRBD2. Germline CDR1 reads SGHRS; CDR2 reads YFSETQ. The V and J ends lost 0 bases and 6 bases, in that order; junction bases with no gene match: 10. This CDR3 has 16 amino acids. This chain's CDR3 is CASSLDPSGVGIEQYF. DNA of the CDR3: TGCGCCAGCAGCTTGGATCCTAGCGGGGTCGGTATCGAGCAGTACTTC.

CDR3 protein: CASSQEVVGSGQFF. CDR3 nucleotides: TGTGCCAGCAGCCAAGAGGTAGTTGGATCTGGGCAGTTCTTC. The V gene is TRBV7-9, the J gene TRBJ2-1, with D unclear. CDR3 length: 14 residues. The germline V and J ends were trimmed by 5 bases and 12 bases, with 20 bases remaining between them. The germline V gene encodes CDR1 SEHNR and CDR2 FQNEAQ (reference sequence).

This clone was picked up one time. V gene TRBV19 combines with J gene TRBJ1-2; 8 bases fit TRBD1. Germline loops: CDR1 LNHDA, CDR2 SQIVND (reference sequence). CDR3 length: 14 amino acids. J lost 4 bases, V lost 7 bases, and 8 bases had no gene match. This chain's CDR3 is CASTRETGAYGYTF. The CDR3 region has the DNA TGTGCCAGTACCCGGGAGACAGGGGCCTATGGCTACACCTTC.

CDR3 nucleotides: TGTGCCAGTAGTATAGACCGGGACAGAGAATGGAACACTGAAGCTTTCTTT. Residues: CASSIDRDREWNTEAFF. The rearrangement links TRBV19 to TRBJ1-1, with TRBD1 identical over 7 bases. The length of the CDR3 is 17 residues. V dropped 0 bases and J dropped 1; count of bases not matched to a gene: 8. Germline assignment: CDR1 LNHDA and CDR2 SQIVND (reference sequence).

The chain is built from TRBV4-1 and TRBJ2-7; the D gene is possibly TRBD2 (7 bases). This CDR3 contains 17 residues. CDR1 and CDR2 (germline): MGHRA, YSYEKL. V lost 1 base to trimming and J lost 3 bases, with 19 bases between them. The CDR3 region is CASSQVTGGLFSYEQYF. In nucleotides, the CDR3 is TGCGCCAGCAGCCAAGTTACGGGGGGCCTTTTTAGCTACGAGCAGTACTTC.

This clone has a handful of counts. This chain joins TRBV5-4 and TRBJ1-1; the D is unclear. CDR3 length: 14 amino acids. The V end was cut by 4 bases, the J end by 1 base, with 11 bases between. The germline V gene has CDR1 SGHNT and CDR2 YYREEE (reference sequence). The CDR3 loop reads CASSGPRENTEAFF. DNA of the CDR3: TGTGCCAGCAGCGGGCCACGGGAGAACACTGAAGCTTTCTTT.

The chain combines TRBV29-1 with TRBJ2-3, with D possibly being TRBD1 (6 bases). CDR3 length: 13 residues. Trimming stripped 2 bases from V and 5 bases from J, with 11 bases between. Germline values: CDR1 SQVTM, CDR2 ANQGSEA. The CDR3 reads CSVERQGRDTQYF. CDR3 nucleotide sequence: TGCAGCGTTGAACGTCAGGGGAGAGATACGCAGTATTTT.

This clone has a handful of counts. As DNA, the CDR3 is TGTGCCATCAGTGAGTCGATGGGGACAGCAAATCAGCCCCAGCATTTT. This translates into CAISESMGTANQPQHF. The rearrangement joins TRBV10-3 to TRBJ1-5; 7 nucleotides match TRBD1. Germline lookup yields CDR1 ENHRY and CDR2 SYGVKD. The V gene end was trimmed by 0 bases and the J gene end by 4 bases; junction bases not matched to a gene: 6. The CDR3 is 16 amino acids.

The V and J genes are TRBV6-5 and TRBJ1-5; D may be TRBD1 (5 bases). The CDR3 consists of 15 residues. V gave up 2 bases and J gave up 3 bases, with 11 bases separating them. The germline V gene has CDR1 MNHEY and CDR2 SVGAGI. DNA of the CDR3: TGTGCCAGCAGTTACGGCCAGGGCCACAATCAGCCCCAGCATTTT. Protein: CASSYGQGHNQPQHF.

This clone was picked up one time. V and J are TRBV5-1 and TRBJ2-3, with 10 bases identical to TRBD2. After removal of 5 bases from V and 2 bases from J, the junction contained 11 bases not matched to a gene. From germline, CDR1 is SGHRS and CDR2 YFSETQ. The CDR3 has 17 residues. CDR3 region: CASSQSPSGGFTDTQYF. CDR3 in DNA: TGCGCCAGCAGTCAGAGTCCTAGCGGGGGCTTCACAGATACGCAGTATTTT.

This chain connects TRBV4-1 to TRBJ1-6, with D hard to call. The CDR3 contains 13 residues. Germline V gives CDR1 MGHRA, CDR2 YSYEKL. V was clipped by 0 bases and J by 11 bases, with 8 bases between them. The CDR3 sequence is CASSQERRTPLHF. CDR3 in DNA: TGCGCCAGCAGCCAAGAAAGGAGGACACCCCTCCACTTT.